This is a list of T cell receptor beta chains from one sample in a study of T-cell reconstitution after alpha-beta-depleted transplantation in children. TCRdb passed the PCR reads through MiXCR, listing each CDR3 protein once. Of around 440,000 distinct CDR3 sequences in the sample, roughly 16% were seen once. Sequencing was performed on PBMCs, mostly from graft donor cells, taken 360 days after TCRalphabeta/CD19-depleted stem cell transplant. Receptors were obtained from a boy less than two years old who had a stem cell transplant for Wiskott-Aldrich syndrome, so the T cells may come from the graft donor. Both conserved end residues are trimmed from each CDR3. Each record gives: CDR3 length, clone size, J gene, V gene, CDR3 protein. Rows may omit the clone size; those that give it use once, few, many or a size class.

CDR3 length: 13; clone size: .; J gene: TRBJ2-7; V gene: TRBV27; CDR3 protein: ASSLSAIGIYEQY
CDR3 length: 13; clone size: .; J gene: TRBJ2-2; V gene: TRBV4-3; CDR3 protein: ASSQEPWSTGELF
CDR3 length: 15; clone size: .; J gene: TRBJ2-5; V gene: TRBV5-1; CDR3 protein: ASSLTAGGPVGETQY
CDR3 length: 12; clone size: few; J gene: TRBJ1-5; V gene: TRBV6-2/TRBV6-3; CDR3 protein: ASDRGVLLEPQH
CDR3 length: 13; clone size: .; J gene: TRBJ2-3; V gene: TRBV3-1; CDR3 protein: ASSQDQRASDTQY
CDR3 length: 11; clone size: many; J gene: TRBJ1-5; V gene: TRBV30; CDR3 protein: AWSARGSQPQH
CDR3 length: 12; clone size: few; J gene: TRBJ2-7; V gene: TRBV28; CDR3 protein: ASSFGGGAGEQY
CDR3 length: 13; clone size: .; J gene: TRBJ2-7; V gene: TRBV6-2/TRBV6-3; CDR3 protein: ASREGLLNSYEQY
CDR3 length: 14; clone size: few; J gene: TRBJ1-1; V gene: TRBV9; CDR3 protein: ASSPQGGGKNTEAF
CDR3 length: 14; clone size: many; J gene: TRBJ2-7; V gene: TRBV7-9; CDR3 protein: ASSFGTGTGFYEQY
CDR3 length: 11; clone size: many; J gene: TRBJ1-5; V gene: TRBV5-5; CDR3 protein: ASSLALNQPQH
CDR3 length: 11; clone size: .; J gene: TRBJ2-1; V gene: TRBV7-6; CDR3 protein: ASGRSSYNEQF
CDR3 length: 14; clone size: .; J gene: TRBJ2-1; V gene: TRBV13; CDR3 protein: ASSLRTSGWYNEQF
CDR3 length: 12; clone size: .; J gene: TRBJ2-5; V gene: TRBV27; CDR3 protein: ASSPIRAQETQY
CDR3 length: 12; clone size: many; J gene: TRBJ2-5; V gene: TRBV5-1; CDR3 protein: ASSLARPQETQY
CDR3 length: 12; clone size: .; J gene: TRBJ2-1; V gene: TRBV11-3; CDR3 protein: ASSLTLGLPEQF
CDR3 length: 11; clone size: .; J gene: TRBJ2-7; V gene: TRBV11-2; CDR3 protein: ASSTKTGYEQY
CDR3 length: 15; clone size: .; J gene: TRBJ2-2; V gene: TRBV6-2/TRBV6-3; CDR3 protein: ASSYFLTWIDTGELF
CDR3 length: 13; clone size: few; J gene: TRBJ1-2; V gene: TRBV10-3; CDR3 protein: AISVHTGIGGGYT
CDR3 length: 16; clone size: .; J gene: TRBJ2-3; V gene: TRBV4-1; CDR3 protein: ASSYLDGLGISGDTQY
CDR3 length: 13; clone size: few; J gene: TRBJ2-6; V gene: TRBV29-1; CDR3 protein: SVAGTASGANVLT
CDR3 length: 12; clone size: .; J gene: TRBJ2-7; V gene: TRBV28; CDR3 protein: ASSLQGQDYEQY
CDR3 length: 13; clone size: .; J gene: TRBJ2-7; V gene: TRBV5-1; CDR3 protein: ASSPSLAGAYEQY
CDR3 length: 14; clone size: .; J gene: TRBJ2-2; V gene: TRBV7-8; CDR3 protein: ASSSGTGRGTGELF
CDR3 length: 13; clone size: .; J gene: TRBJ1-1; V gene: TRBV12-3/TRBV12-4; CDR3 protein: ASSRTGLIFTEAF
CDR3 length: 16; clone size: few; J gene: TRBJ2-1; V gene: TRBV20-1; CDR3 protein: SALVLAGVPGPYNEQF
CDR3 length: 11; clone size: many; J gene: TRBJ2-7; V gene: TRBV6-5; CDR3 protein: ASSYTRSYEQY
CDR3 length: 12; clone size: few; J gene: TRBJ2-1; V gene: TRBV11-3; CDR3 protein: ASSLGGSNNEQF
CDR3 length: 13; clone size: many; J gene: TRBJ2-5; V gene: TRBV5-1; CDR3 protein: ASSFDGLVQETQY
CDR3 length: 14; clone size: .; J gene: TRBJ2-1; V gene: TRBV3-1; CDR3 protein: ASSQDSGSSYNEQF
CDR3 length: 15; clone size: .; J gene: TRBJ2-2; V gene: TRBV7-9; CDR3 protein: ASSLATLPANTGELF
CDR3 length: 11; clone size: .; J gene: TRBJ1-2; V gene: TRBV18; CDR3 protein: ASSPQQVSGYT
CDR3 length: 11; clone size: many; J gene: TRBJ2-7; V gene: TRBV6-6; CDR3 protein: ASGGLSAYEQY
CDR3 length: 13; clone size: few; J gene: TRBJ2-1; V gene: TRBV5-1; CDR3 protein: ASSLTSGIWNEQF
CDR3 length: 11; clone size: .; J gene: TRBJ1-5; V gene: TRBV10-3; CDR3 protein: AISGQGDQPQH
CDR3 length: 13; clone size: .; J gene: TRBJ2-1; V gene: TRBV7-6; CDR3 protein: ASSLDQGEYNEQF
CDR3 length: 11; clone size: .; J gene: TRBJ1-5; V gene: TRBV12-3/TRBV12-4; CDR3 protein: ASSLGGLQPQH
CDR3 length: 13; clone size: .; J gene: TRBJ2-7; V gene: TRBV4-3; CDR3 protein: ASARELLGAYEQY
CDR3 length: 13; clone size: many; J gene: TRBJ2-5; V gene: TRBV13; CDR3 protein: ASSPRGPGQETQY
CDR3 length: 13; clone size: few; J gene: TRBJ1-1; V gene: TRBV27; CDR3 protein: ASTPAGEMNTEAF
CDR3 length: 11; clone size: few; J gene: TRBJ2-1; V gene: TRBV28; CDR3 protein: ASQDWIYNEQF
CDR3 length: 13; clone size: few; J gene: TRBJ2-7; V gene: TRBV3-1; CDR3 protein: ASSGSSGRSYEQY
CDR3 length: 12; clone size: once; J gene: TRBJ2-7; V gene: TRBV27; CDR3 protein: ASSPGFYSYEQY
CDR3 length: 11; clone size: .; J gene: TRBJ2-7; V gene: TRBV29-1; CDR3 protein: SVGTVLTYEQY
CDR3 length: 13; clone size: .; J gene: TRBJ2-7; V gene: TRBV6-5; CDR3 protein: ASSYSGGIFYEQY
CDR3 length: 15; clone size: many; J gene: TRBJ2-1; V gene: TRBV12-3/TRBV12-4; CDR3 protein: ASSMKGRDTPYNEQF
CDR3 length: 13; clone size: few; J gene: TRBJ2-5; V gene: TRBV3-1; CDR3 protein: ASSQPGHWTETQY
CDR3 length: 13; clone size: few; J gene: TRBJ2-7; V gene: TRBV5-5; CDR3 protein: ASSSSRGLTYEQY
CDR3 length: 11; clone size: many; J gene: TRBJ2-1; V gene: TRBV7-9; CDR3 protein: ASTQQGYNEQF
CDR3 length: 11; clone size: .; J gene: TRBJ2-7; V gene: TRBV6-2/TRBV6-3; CDR3 protein: AGSSSSSYEQY
CDR3 length: 16; clone size: .; J gene: TRBJ2-5; V gene: TRBV9; CDR3 protein: ASSVAAVLAGEEETQY
CDR3 length: 14; clone size: few; J gene: TRBJ2-2; V gene: TRBV5-6; CDR3 protein: ASIPSRDRSTGELF
CDR3 length: 14; clone size: few; J gene: TRBJ2-2; V gene: TRBV5-1; CDR3 protein: ASSPEVTLGTGELF
CDR3 length: 14; clone size: .; J gene: TRBJ2-1; V gene: TRBV20-1; CDR3 protein: SARPPQLAGDNEQF
CDR3 length: 14; clone size: few; J gene: TRBJ1-4; V gene: TRBV12-3/TRBV12-4; CDR3 protein: ASSLVQGGRNEKLF